The sequence of this T cell receptor (beta chain) was determined in a study of blood T cell repertoires in COVID-19. In the study overall: Both acute and convalescent COVID-19 samples were obtained from the United States, Italy and Spain. The analysed material was cDNA or gDNA that came from T cells, B-cell-depleted T cells, or PBMCs.

Profiled with immunoSEQ multiplex PCR; TCRdb holds only in-frame clones, not every one. The data hold 160,000 or so clones, with approximately 87% observed a single time. J lost 8 bases, V lost 4 bases, and 5 bases had no gene match. Germline V lookup: CDR1 LNHDA, CDR2 SQIVND (reference sequence). The CDR3 length is 13 residues. The sequence was obtained from a woman in her 70s with COVID-19, enrolled during active disease. Sequencing was carried out using peripheral blood. This chain uses TRBV19 with TRBJ2-1, with TRBD2 matching over 7 bases. CDR3 loop: CASSKGGVDEQFF. CDR3 bases: TGTGCCAGTAGTAAGGGAGGGGTCGATGAGCAGTTCTTC.